Given below is one T cell receptor beta chain in context. Its antigen is not known. From the 5' RACE reads, TCRdb called clonotypes with MiXCR, one entry per CDR3 protein. The table records about 360,000 distinct CDR3 sequences, more than 5.5% of them present only once. The data were taken from a study of T cells after yellow fever vaccination. Study outcomes and limitations: The appearance of a small share of clonotypes in both CD4 and CD8 compartments was observed. Most clones from primary vaccination resurfaced after the booster (around 95% CD4, approximately 87% CD8).

This CDR3 is built from 15 residues. Trimming left V 2 bases short and J 5 bases short, with 13 bases between. In germline, CDR1 is SGHNT, CDR2 YYREEE (reference sequence). This material consisted of PBMCs, taken 5 days after the yellow fever booster vaccination. The receptor comes from a man younger than 40 who received the YFV17D yellow fever vaccine. This chain links TRBV5-4 with TRBJ2-2; possible D gene TRBD2, 7 bases. In DNA, the CDR3 is TGTGCCAGCAGCTTAGGTGGGAGGGGGACCGGGGAGCTGTTTTTT. Amino acid sequence: CASSLGGRGTGELFF.